This entry concerns a single TCR beta chain. Its antigen remains unknown. This entry is derived from a study of OX40 agonist ivuxolimab in advanced cancers. Background on the study: Treatment of patients was with ivuxolimab, an agonistic anti-OX40 (CD134) antibody.

Using immunoSEQ multiplex PCR, the repertoire was profiled, and TCRdb retains in-frame clones only, with some absent. The sample has about 54,000 clones, 80% to 95% seen once; the top ten hold 7.5% to 9.5%. Sampling of blood occurred at baseline, cycle 4 day 1, and cycle 7 day 1. The ends lost 3 bases at V and 5 bases at J; junction bases unmatched: 4. CDR1 and CDR2 from the germline V gene are MDHEN and SYDVKM. The CDR3 runs 14 residues. The study's findings and limits: At doses 0.1 to 3.0 mg/kg, CD4+ and CD8+ clones expanded. CD8+ T cells averaged more expanded clones than CD4+.

The chain couples TRBV28 to TRBJ2-1, with 7 bases aligning to TRBD1. The specimen was CD4+ or CD8+ T cells sorted from blood, collected in a trial of the OX40 agonist ivuxolimab. This receptor was identified in an adult with an advanced solid tumor such as melanoma, head and neck, liver or kidney cancer. The CDR3 sequence: CASSLTGYDNEQFF. As DNA, the CDR3 is TGTGCCAGCAGTTTGACAGGGTATGACAATGAGCAGTTCTTC.